This TCR beta chain was sequenced in a study of CD8 T cells in Susac syndrome. About this clonotype: Its antigen is not known.

The germline V and J ends were trimmed by 1 base and 6 bases, with 10 bases remaining between them. This CDR3 region has 14 residues. CDR1 is SNHLY, CDR2 FYNNEI, per germline. General study findings and limits: The study's TCR sequencing and HLA analysis drew on a certain number of individuals. That number was acknowledged as relatively small.

When the RNA was reverse transcribed, random hexamers were used with an input of 0.5 to 1 ug. Across 54 Vbeta and 13 Jbeta, immunoSEQ multiplex PCR amplified TCR beta CDR3. A single record per CDR3 protein comes from TCRdb applying MiXCR to the immunoSEQ multiplex PCR reads. The sample contains approximately 220,000 distinct CDR3 sequences, 80% to 95% of which appear only once. Sequences were obtained from CD8+ T cells from PBMCs. The chain is built from TRBV2 and TRBJ1-5, with D tentatively TRBD1 (5 bases). This receptor was identified in a human donor with multiple sclerosis. CDR3 amino acids: CASSEEGARQPQHF. CDR3 nucleotides: TGTGCCAGCAGTGAAGAAGGGGCCCGTCAGCCCCAGCATTTT.